These T cell receptor beta chains were read from a single sample in a study of blood T cell repertoires in COVID-19. Measured with immunoSEQ multiplex PCR; TCRdb has only the in-frame clones, and not every one. The data hold 250,000 to 300,000 clones, with around four fifths observed a single time. Input material: peripheral blood. The source of these receptors is a man older than 75 with acute or convalescent COVID-19. Each CDR3 is given with its conserved first and last residue. Fields, in order: clone size, D gene, J gene, V gene, CDR3 protein, CDR3 DNA. D genes are given only for firm matches. The size entry is marked missing in some rows and otherwise reads once, few, many or a size class.

abundance: -; d_gene: -; j_gene: TRBJ2-5; v_gene: TRBV28; CDR3aa: CASSNSRGAWETQYF; CDR3nt: TGTGCCAGCAGCAACTCTCGGGGGGCATGGGAGACCCAGTACTTC
abundance: -; d_gene: TRBD2; j_gene: TRBJ2-3; v_gene: TRBV9; CDR3aa: CASSGLAGVPTDTQYF; CDR3nt: TGTGCCAGCAGCGGACTAGCGGGAGTTCCCACAGATACGCAGTATTTT
abundance: -; d_gene: TRBD1; j_gene: TRBJ1-1; v_gene: TRBV19; CDR3aa: CASSADRVSWNTEAFF; CDR3nt: TGTGCCAGTAGTGCCGACAGGGTAAGTTGGAACACTGAAGCTTTCTTT
abundance: -; d_gene: TRBD1; j_gene: TRBJ1-2; v_gene: TRBV18; CDR3aa: CASSVTGYGYTF; CDR3nt: TGTGCCAGCTCAGTGACAGGGTATGGCTACACCTTC
abundance: once; d_gene: -; j_gene: TRBJ2-5; v_gene: TRBV11-2; CDR3aa: CASSLDGRQYF; CDR3nt: TGTGCCAGCAGCTTAGATGGCAGGCAGTACTTC
abundance: -; d_gene: -; j_gene: TRBJ2-2; v_gene: TRBV28; CDR3aa: CASRGPNTGELFF; CDR3nt: TGTGCCAGCAGGGGGCCCAACACCGGGGAGCTGTTTTTT
abundance: -; d_gene: TRBD1; j_gene: TRBJ1-6; v_gene: TRBV25-1; CDR3aa: CASRGQNSPLHF; CDR3nt: TGTGCCAGCAGGGGACAGAATTCACCCCTCCACTTT
abundance: -; d_gene: -; j_gene: TRBJ2-2; v_gene: TRBV30; CDR3aa: CAWSAPGSTAGELFF; CDR3nt: TGTGCCTGGAGTGCCCCCGGGTCGACGGCCGGGGAGCTGTTTTTT
abundance: -; d_gene: TRBD1; j_gene: TRBJ2-5; v_gene: TRBV20-1; CDR3aa: CSASLTGEETQYF; CDR3nt: TGCAGTGCTAGTCTCACAGGGGAAGAGACCCAGTACTTC
abundance: -; d_gene: -; j_gene: TRBJ2-5; v_gene: TRBV5-4; CDR3aa: CASNEVNGQETQYF; CDR3nt: TGTGCCAGTAACGAGGTTAACGGGCAAGAGACCCAGTACTTC
abundance: -; d_gene: -; j_gene: TRBJ1-1; v_gene: TRBV9; CDR3aa: CASSVSGQILTEAFF; CDR3nt: TGTGCCAGCAGCGTAAGCGGACAGATCCTCACTGAAGCTTTCTTT
abundance: -; d_gene: TRBD1; j_gene: TRBJ2-2; v_gene: TRBV2; CDR3aa: CASSGTGKNGELFF; CDR3nt: TGTGCCAGCAGTGGGACAGGGAAGAACGGGGAGCTGTTTTTT
abundance: -; d_gene: TRBD1; j_gene: TRBJ1-4; v_gene: TRBV6-5; CDR3aa: CASSSPDRVAEKLFF; CDR3nt: TGTGCCAGCAGTTCCCCTGACAGGGTCGCGGAAAAACTGTTTTTT
abundance: -; d_gene: -; j_gene: TRBJ1-1; v_gene: TRBV6-6; CDR3aa: CASSQGTGGTEAFF; CDR3nt: TGTGCCAGCAGTCAAGGGACGGGGGGCACTGAAGCTTTCTTT
abundance: -; d_gene: -; j_gene: TRBJ2-6; v_gene: TRBV5-1; CDR3aa: CASSPGRGPGANVLTF; CDR3nt: TGCGCCAGCAGCCCCGGTCGGGGTCCTGGGGCCAACGTCCTGACTTTC
abundance: -; d_gene: TRBD2; j_gene: TRBJ2-5; v_gene: TRBV7-2; CDR3aa: CASTRAGGPAAAQETQYF; CDR3nt: TGTGCCAGCACGAGGGCGGGGGGGCCCGCCGCCGCCCAAGAGACCCAGTACTTC
abundance: -; d_gene: -; j_gene: TRBJ2-3; v_gene: TRBV28; CDR3aa: CASSWTVGATDTQYF; CDR3nt: TGTGCCAGCAGTTGGACAGTTGGGGCCACAGATACGCAGTATTTT
abundance: -; d_gene: -; j_gene: TRBJ1-2; v_gene: TRBV5-8; CDR3aa: CASSLAGPNYGYTF; CDR3nt: TGTGCCAGCAGCTTAGCGGGGCCTAACTATGGCTACACCTTC
abundance: -; d_gene: -; j_gene: TRBJ2-2; v_gene: TRBV6-1; CDR3aa: CASSERGNRVGTGELFF; CDR3nt: TGTGCCAGCAGTGAAAGGGGGAACAGGGTCGGAACCGGGGAGCTGTTTTTT
abundance: -; d_gene: TRBD2; j_gene: TRBJ2-7; v_gene: TRBV7-2; CDR3aa: CASSPSAGVLYEQYF; CDR3nt: TGTGCCAGCAGCCCCTCGGCGGGGGTCCTCTACGAGCAGTACTTC
abundance: once; d_gene: -; j_gene: TRBJ2-1; v_gene: TRBV18; CDR3aa: CASSQLPGGYNEQFF; CDR3nt: TGTGCCAGCTCACAACTCCCCGGAGGTTACAATGAGCAGTTCTTC
abundance: -; d_gene: -; j_gene: TRBJ2-1; v_gene: TRBV5-1; CDR3aa: CASNTDYNEQFF; CDR3nt: TGCGCCAGCAACACAGACTACAATGAGCAGTTCTTC